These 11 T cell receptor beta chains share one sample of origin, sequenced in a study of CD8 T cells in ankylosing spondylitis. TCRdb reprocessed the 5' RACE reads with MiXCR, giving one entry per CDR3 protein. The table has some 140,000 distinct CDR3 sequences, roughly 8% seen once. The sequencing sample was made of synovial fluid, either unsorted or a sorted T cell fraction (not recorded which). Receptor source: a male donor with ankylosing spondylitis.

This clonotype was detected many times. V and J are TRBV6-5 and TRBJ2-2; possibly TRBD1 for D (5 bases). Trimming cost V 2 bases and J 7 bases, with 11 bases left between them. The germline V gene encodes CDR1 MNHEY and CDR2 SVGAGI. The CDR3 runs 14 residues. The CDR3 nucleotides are TGTGCCAGCAGTTACAGGGGTTGGGGCGGGGAGCTGTTTTTT. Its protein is CASSYRGWGGELFF.

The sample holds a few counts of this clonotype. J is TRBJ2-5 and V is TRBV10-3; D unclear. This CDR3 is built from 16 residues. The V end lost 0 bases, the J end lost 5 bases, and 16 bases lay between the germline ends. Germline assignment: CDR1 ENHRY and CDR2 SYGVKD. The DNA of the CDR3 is TGTGCCATCAGTGAGTCGTTTGTCAGTCAAGATGAGACCCAGTACTTC. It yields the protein CAISESFVSQDETQYF.

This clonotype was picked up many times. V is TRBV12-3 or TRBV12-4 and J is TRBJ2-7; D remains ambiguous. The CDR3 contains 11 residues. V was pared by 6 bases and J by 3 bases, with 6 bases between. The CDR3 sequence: CASSSSYEQYF. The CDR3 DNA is TGTGCCAGCAGCTCAAGCTACGAGCAGTACTTC.

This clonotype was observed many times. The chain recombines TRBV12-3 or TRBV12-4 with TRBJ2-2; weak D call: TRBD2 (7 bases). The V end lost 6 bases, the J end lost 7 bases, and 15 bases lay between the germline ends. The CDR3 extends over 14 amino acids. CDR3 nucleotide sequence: TGTGCCAGCAGCTTCCCAGGGGAGGGCGGGGAGCTGTTTTTT. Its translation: CASSFPGEGGELFF.

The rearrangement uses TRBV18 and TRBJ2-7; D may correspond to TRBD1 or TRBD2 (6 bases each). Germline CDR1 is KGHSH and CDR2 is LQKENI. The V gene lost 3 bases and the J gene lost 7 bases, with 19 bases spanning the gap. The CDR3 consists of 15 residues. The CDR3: CASSPGGVQGREQYF. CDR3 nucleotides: TGTGCCAGCTCACCGGGGGGCGTACAGGGTCGGGAGCAGTACTTC.

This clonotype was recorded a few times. The CDR3 DNA follows: TGCAGTGCTAGAGATCAGGGGCGAGGTGCAGGGGGCAGGGGTGAGCAGTTCTTC. Its translation: CSARDQGRGAGGRGEQFF. The J gene is TRBJ2-1, the V gene TRBV20-1; 8 bases agree with TRBD1. V lost 0 bases and J lost 9; bases outside the gene matches: 19. Germline lookup yields CDR1 DFQATT and CDR2 SNEGSKA (reference sequence). CDR3 length: 18 residues.

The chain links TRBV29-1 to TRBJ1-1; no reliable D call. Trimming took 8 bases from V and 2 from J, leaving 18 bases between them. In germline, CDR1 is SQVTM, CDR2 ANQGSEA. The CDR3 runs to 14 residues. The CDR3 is CSLYPLGKNTEAFF. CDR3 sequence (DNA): TGCAGCCTATACCCCCTAGGCAAAAACACTGAAGCTTTCTTT.

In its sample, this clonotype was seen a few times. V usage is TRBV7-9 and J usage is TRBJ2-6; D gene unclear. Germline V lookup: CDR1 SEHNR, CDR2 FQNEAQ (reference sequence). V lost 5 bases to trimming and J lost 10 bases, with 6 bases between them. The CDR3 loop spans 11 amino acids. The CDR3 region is CASSPPNVLTF. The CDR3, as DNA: TGTGCCAGCAGCCCACCGAACGTCCTGACTTTC. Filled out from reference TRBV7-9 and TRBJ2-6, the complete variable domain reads DTGVSQNPRHKITKRGQNVTFRCDPISEHNRLYWYRQTLGQGPEFLTYFQNEAQLEKSRLLSDRFSAERPKGSFSTLEIQRTEQGDSAMYLCASSPPNVLTFGAGSRLTVL.

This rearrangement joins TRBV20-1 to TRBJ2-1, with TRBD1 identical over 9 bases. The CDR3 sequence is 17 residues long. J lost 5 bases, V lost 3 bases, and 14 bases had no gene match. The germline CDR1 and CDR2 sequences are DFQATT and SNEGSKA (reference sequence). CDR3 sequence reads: CSARNPNRDRANNEQFF. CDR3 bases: TGCAGTGCTAGGAACCCCAACCGGGACAGGGCTAACAATGAGCAGTTCTTC.

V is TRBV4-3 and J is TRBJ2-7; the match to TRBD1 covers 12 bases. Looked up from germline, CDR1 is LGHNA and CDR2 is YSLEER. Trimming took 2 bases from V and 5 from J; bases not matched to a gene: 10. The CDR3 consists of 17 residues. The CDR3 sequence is CASSQKVPGTGGHEQYF. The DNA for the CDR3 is TGCGCCAGCAGCCAAAAGGTTCCCGGGACAGGGGGCCACGAGCAGTACTTC.

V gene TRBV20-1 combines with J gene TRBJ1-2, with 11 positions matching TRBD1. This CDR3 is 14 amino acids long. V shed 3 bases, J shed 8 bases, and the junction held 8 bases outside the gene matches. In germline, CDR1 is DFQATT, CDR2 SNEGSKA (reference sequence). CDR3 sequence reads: CSARTGTGGSGYTF. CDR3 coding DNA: TGCAGTGCTAGGACCGGGACAGGGGGGTCAGGCTACACCTTC.